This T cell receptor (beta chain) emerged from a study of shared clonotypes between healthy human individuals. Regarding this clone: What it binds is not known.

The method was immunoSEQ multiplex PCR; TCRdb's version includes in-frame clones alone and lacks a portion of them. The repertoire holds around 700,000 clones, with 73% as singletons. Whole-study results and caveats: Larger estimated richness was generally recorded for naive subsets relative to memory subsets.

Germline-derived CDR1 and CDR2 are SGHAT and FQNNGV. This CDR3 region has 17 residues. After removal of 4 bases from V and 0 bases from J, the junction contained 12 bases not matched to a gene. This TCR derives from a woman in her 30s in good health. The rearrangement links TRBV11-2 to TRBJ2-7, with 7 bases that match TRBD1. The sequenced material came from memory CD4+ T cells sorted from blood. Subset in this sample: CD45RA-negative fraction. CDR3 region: CASSSVDRYESSYEQYF. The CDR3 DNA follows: TGTGCCAGCAGCTCGGTGGACAGGTACGAGAGCTCCTACGAGCAGTACTTC.